These 24 T cell receptor beta chains share one sample of origin, sequenced in a study of CD8 T cells in ankylosing spondylitis. Study observations and caveats: In ankylosing spondylitis blood, a motif of seven to nine highly homologous TCR beta variants appeared characteristic.

These TCRs' antigens remain unknown. TCRdb recomputed calls from the 5' RACE reads with MiXCR, one row per CDR3 protein. The data show a few hundred thousand distinct CDR3 sequences, with around 19% seen just once and roughly 42% held by the top ten. Sequencing was performed on blood, either unsorted or a sorted T cell fraction (not recorded which). The receptors come from a male donor with ankylosing spondylitis.

The chain couples TRBV7-6 to TRBJ2-7; 7 bases agree with TRBD2. The ends lost 0 bases at V and 0 bases at J; junction bases unmatched: 5. There are 16 residues in the CDR3. Germline V CDR1 and CDR2: SGHVS, FNYEAQ. CDR3 in amino acids: CASSLAGGESSYEQYF. CDR3 bases: TGTGCCAGCAGCTTAGCGGGAGGGGAAAGCTCCTACGAGCAGTACTTC.

A few counts support this clonotype. The chain carries TRBV27 and TRBJ2-7, with TRBD2 identical over 14 bases. Unmatched junction bases numbered 12, after V lost 5 bases and J lost 3 bases. The CDR3 spans 18 residues. Germline V gene sequence: CDR1 MNHEY, CDR2 SMNVEV (reference sequence). CDR3 nucleotide sequence: TGTGCCAGCAGTCCGACCTTGGGACTAGCGGGAGTGGTCTACGAGCAGTACTTC. Its protein product is CASSPTLGLAGVVYEQYF.

V is TRBV27 and J is TRBJ1-1; perhaps TRBD1 as D (6 bases). CDR3 length: 13 residues. The V and J ends lost 6 bases and 1 base respectively, with 9 bases between them. Germline CDR1 reads MNHEY; CDR2 reads SMNVEV (reference sequence). The chain's CDR3 is CASRWTENTEAFF. The DNA of the CDR3 is TGTGCCAGCAGGTGGACAGAGAACACTGAAGCTTTCTTT.

The rearrangement uses TRBV20-1 and TRBJ2-7; D might be TRBD2 (5 bases). Trimming shortened V by 0 bases and J by 0 bases, and 12 bases separated the two germline ends. In germline, CDR1 is DFQATT, CDR2 SNEGSKA (reference sequence). The CDR3 is made up of 15 amino acids. CDR3: CSARDPSGASYEQYF. The CDR3 DNA reads as TGCAGTGCTAGAGACCCGAGCGGTGCCTCCTACGAGCAGTACTTC.

This clonotype was seen repeatedly, ten times or more. This chain connects TRBV5-1 to TRBJ2-1; TRBD1 matches 10 bases. In germline, CDR1 is SGHRS, CDR2 YFSETQ. There are 16 residues in the CDR3. The V segment lost 4 bases and the J segment 2 bases; nucleotides outside the gene matches: 6. CDR3 sequence reads: CASSPGDRGPYNEQFF. In DNA form, the CDR3 reads TGCGCCAGCAGCCCGGGAGACAGGGGGCCCTACAATGAGCAGTTCTTC.

Only a few counts were recorded for this clonotype. V usage is TRBV4-1 and J usage is TRBJ2-1, with 7 bases lining up with TRBD1. The CDR3 has 15 residues. Losses at the gene ends were 1 base for V and 7 bases for J; bases not matched to a gene: 7. CDR1 is MGHRA and CDR2 is YSYEKL in the germline V gene. CDR3 bases: TGCGCCAGCAGCCAAGGACCCAGGGGGACGAATGAGCAGTTCTTC. It is translated as CASSQGPRGTNEQFF.

This chain connects TRBV5-5 to TRBJ1-1; D is perhaps TRBD1 (5 bases). CDR3 length equals 13 residues. With 6 bases removed from V and 0 bases from J, the gap between germline ends came to 9 bases. Germline CDR1 reads SGHKS; CDR2 reads YYEKEE (reference sequence). The CDR3 sequence is CASTWGVNTEAFF. The CDR3 region has the DNA TGTGCCAGCACCTGGGGGGTGAACACTGAAGCTTTCTTT.

The rearrangement joins TRBV7-9 to TRBJ2-2; TRBD2 is a possible D gene (6 bases). Germline values: CDR1 SEHNR, CDR2 FQNEAQ (reference sequence). V lost 3 bases to trimming and J lost 6 bases, with 11 bases between them. CDR3 size: 14 residues. CDR3 coding DNA: TGTGCCAGCAGCTTCGTGGGAGGTGCCGGGGAGCTGTTTTTT. This sequence encodes CASSFVGGAGELFF. Using reference TRBV7-9 and TRBJ2-2 for the parts outside the CDR3, the full variable domain is DTGVSQNPRHKITKRGQNVTFRCDPISEHNRLYWYRQTLGQGPEFLTYFQNEAQLEKSRLLSDRFSAERPKGSFSTLEIQRTEQGDSAMYLCASSFVGGAGELFFGEGSRLTVL.

This clonotype was seen a handful of times. This sequence joins TRBV6-2 or TRBV6-3 and TRBJ2-1; D gene unclear. Germline assignment: CDR1 MNHEY and CDR2 SVGEGT. Trimming removed 0 bases at V and 6 bases at J, with 9 bases between. The CDR3 sequence is 14 residues long. The CDR3 nucleotides are TGTGCCAGCAGTTACTCTAGACTTTTCAATGAGCAGTTCTTC. It encodes CASSYSRLFNEQFF.

This chain connects TRBV6-5 to TRBJ1-1; D possibly corresponds to TRBD1 (6 bases). CDR1 and CDR2 (germline): MNHEY, SVGAGI. There are 16 residues in the CDR3. V was clipped by 2 bases and J by 0 bases, with 13 bases between them. Here the CDR3 DNA reads TGTGCCAGCAGTTACAACAAAGGACAGATGAACACTGAAGCTTTCTTT. This translates into CASSYNKGQMNTEAFF.

The gene calls are TRBV5-1 and TRBJ2-7; 8 positions agree with TRBD1. The CDR3 is 16 residues long. Losses at the gene ends were 5 bases for V and 0 bases for J; bases not matched to a gene: 10. CDR1 SGHRS and CDR2 YFSETQ come from the germline V gene. CDR3 sequence reads: CASRLETGTGSYEQYF. The CDR3 DNA reads as TGCGCCAGCAGGCTTGAAACCGGGACAGGCTCCTACGAGCAGTACTTC.

This clonotype was detected ten times or more. The chain recombines TRBV7-9 with TRBJ2-1; 9 bases agree with TRBD1. J was trimmed by 5 bases and V by 3 bases; bases with no gene match: 11. CDR1 and CDR2 from the germline V gene are SEHNR and FQNEAQ (reference sequence). This CDR3 spans 17 amino acids. In nucleotides, the CDR3 is TGTGCCAGCAGCTTCCCAATGACAGGGGGTGGAAACAATGAGCAGTTCTTC. It encodes CASSFPMTGGGNNEQFF.

Ten or more counts support this clonotype. J is TRBJ2-1 and V is TRBV29-1, with 10 bases that match TRBD1. V gave up 1 base and J gave up 5 bases; unmatched junction bases: 5. CDR3 size: 15 residues. Germline V lookup: CDR1 SQVTM, CDR2 ANQGSEA. CDR3 region: CSVEVFGQGDNEQFF. The CDR3 nucleotides are TGCAGCGTTGAAGTTTTTGGACAGGGGGACAATGAGCAGTTCTTC.

This clonotype was observed a handful of times. The rearrangement joins TRBV14 to TRBJ2-3; 7 bases are shared with TRBD2. This CDR3 spans 14 amino acids. CDR1 is SGHDN, CDR2 FVKESK, per germline. V dropped 2 bases and J dropped 4; count of bases not matched to a gene: 3. The CDR3: CASSQLADPDTQYF. In nucleotides, the CDR3 is TGTGCCAGCAGCCAACTAGCGGACCCAGATACGCAGTATTTT.

The chain employs TRBV30 and TRBJ2-7; D is uncertain. The germline V gene encodes CDR1 GTSNPN and CDR2 SVGIG (reference sequence). This CDR3 comprises 11 residues. V lost 3 bases and J 3 bases, leaving 6 bases between the germline ends. CDR3 sequence (DNA): TGTGCCTGGAGGAACAGCTACGAGCAGTACTTC. Translation gives CAWRNSYEQYF.

This clonotype was counted once. V usage is TRBV12-3 or TRBV12-4 and J usage is TRBJ2-1, with TRBD2 matching over 10 bases. V shed 4 bases, J shed 3 bases, and the junction held 6 bases outside the gene matches. The CDR3 has 16 residues. CDR3 protein: CASSSGPSGSYNEQFF. Written as DNA, the CDR3 is TGTGCCAGCAGTTCAGGCCCTAGCGGGAGCTACAATGAGCAGTTCTTC.

Here the CDR3 reads CAWTGRQPYNEQFF. CDR3 nucleotides: TGTGCCTGGACTGGCAGGCAGCCCTACAATGAGCAGTTCTTC. V usage is TRBV30 and J usage is TRBJ2-1, with D uncertain. V was trimmed by 4 bases and J by 2 bases, leaving 12 bases between them. The germline CDR1 and CDR2 sequences are GTSNPN and SVGIG (reference sequence). This CDR3 is built from 14 residues.

Concerning this clonotype: Sequence at one end of the junction differs from germline and may be a read error. The chain uses TRBV13 and TRBJ2-3, with TRBD2 identical over 9 bases. The CDR3 is 17 residues long. CDR1 and CDR2 (germline): PRHDT, FYEKMQ (reference sequence). CDR3: CASSLDEWAGGPDTQYF. CDR3 coding DNA: TGTGCTAGCAGCTTAGACGAGTGGGCGGGGGGGCCCGATACGCAGTATTTT. The full variable domain, in which reference TRBV13 and TRBJ2-3 provide the parts outside the CDR3, is AAGVIQSPRHLIKEKRETATLKCYPIPRHDTVYWYQQGPGQDPQFLISFYEKMQSDKGSIPDRFSAQQFSDYHSELNMSSLELGDSALYFCASSLDEWAGGPDTQYFGPGTRLTVL.

This clonotype was counted many times. This CDR3 is CASSLESDTQYF. In DNA, the CDR3 is TGTGCCAGCAGCTTAGAATCGGATACGCAGTATTTT. This chain uses TRBV11-2 with TRBJ2-3; D is ambiguous. The CDR3 extends over 12 amino acids. Trimming took off 0 bases at V and 6 bases at J, with 4 bases between the two ends. CDR1 and CDR2 from the germline V gene are SGHAT and FQNNGV.

This clonotype was detected only a few times. The rearrangement uses TRBV7-8 and TRBJ2-3, with D maybe TRBD1 (5 bases). Trimming took 2 bases from V and 6 from J, leaving 12 bases between them. The germline CDR1 and CDR2 sequences are SGHVS and FQNEAQ. This CDR3 has 14 amino acids. Here the CDR3 DNA reads TGTGCCAGCAGCTTACGGTCAGGGTGGGATACGCAGTATTTT. Its protein product is CASSLRSGWDTQYF.

The CDR3 nucleotides are TGTGCCAGCAGTCGTCGGGAAAAGGCGACCACAGATACGCAGTATTTT. Its protein is CASSRREKATTDTQYF. The V call is TRBV7-9, the J call TRBJ2-3; tentatively, D is TRBD2 (5 bases). In germline, CDR1 is SEHNR, CDR2 FQNEAQ (reference sequence). This CDR3 comprises 16 residues. With 6 bases removed from V and 2 bases from J, the gap between germline ends came to 18 bases.

This clonotype was counted a few times. V usage is TRBV20-1 and J usage is TRBJ2-2; TRBD2 might be the D (6 bases). In germline, CDR1 is DFQATT, CDR2 SNEGSKA (reference sequence). Trimming shortened V by 5 bases and J by 6 bases, and 13 bases separated the two germline ends. This CDR3 contains 13 residues. The CDR3 sequence: CSAPEGKAGELFF. Written as DNA, the CDR3 is TGCAGTGCTCCGGAGGGGAAGGCCGGGGAGCTGTTTTTT.

The J gene is TRBJ1-1, the V gene TRBV5-1; D is ambiguous. V dropped 4 bases and J dropped 4 bases, with 11 bases sitting between them. This CDR3 region has 13 residues. Germline CDR1 and CDR2: SGHRS and YFSETQ. CDR3 residues: CASSPAAATEAFF. The CDR3 nucleotides read TGCGCCAGCAGCCCCGCGGCGGCCACTGAAGCTTTCTTT.

Many counts were recorded for this clonotype. The rearrangement joins TRBV4-3 to TRBJ2-7; D possibly corresponds to TRBD2 (5 bases). The ends were cut back, 2 bases at V and 4 bases at J, with 15 bases in the middle. CDR1 LGHNA and CDR2 YSLEER come from the germline V gene. This CDR3 spans 15 amino acids. DNA for the CDR3: TGCGCCAGCAGCCAAAAGGTTGAGCGGATTTACGAGCAGTACTTC. Translated, it gives CASSQKVERIYEQYF.